This is a list of T cell receptor beta chains from one sample in a study of T cell repertoires in cytomegalovirus infection. These receptors are not linked to any known antigen. TCRdb called the reads again in MiXCR, with one record for every CDR3 protein. The table shows around 710,000 distinct CDR3 sequences, with about 29% occurring only once. The sample in question was cultured CD8+ T cells from PBMCs, obtained from culture after CMV antigen stimulation. These receptor sequences come from a human donor in good health (CMV status not recorded). Some clones in this sample may be carry-over from other donors' samples. Both conserved end residues are part of each CDR3. Fields, in order: CDR3 length, J gene, V gene, CDR3 protein.

CDR3 length: 15; J gene: TRBJ1-2; V gene: TRBV2; CDR3 protein: CASSEAAGGGYGYTF
CDR3 length: 11; J gene: TRBJ1-5; V gene: TRBV6-2/TRBV6-3; CDR3 protein: CASSYPAPQHF
CDR3 length: 14; J gene: TRBJ2-2; V gene: TRBV7-6; CDR3 protein: CASKVEANTGELFF
CDR3 length: 16; J gene: TRBJ2-1; V gene: TRBV7-2; CDR3 protein: CASTSGWTGGYNEQFF
CDR3 length: 15; J gene: TRBJ2-3; V gene: TRBV6-6; CDR3 protein: CASSLGLAGAPGAYF
CDR3 length: 19; J gene: TRBJ2-6; V gene: TRBV28; CDR3 protein: CASSHFPGALVAGANVLTF
CDR3 length: 13; J gene: TRBJ2-2; V gene: TRBV24-1; CDR3 protein: CATSDLRGGELFF
CDR3 length: 15; J gene: TRBJ2-1; V gene: TRBV7-6; CDR3 protein: CASSLAASSYNEQFF
CDR3 length: 14; J gene: TRBJ2-3; V gene: TRBV20-1; CDR3 protein: CSARDQRGADTQYF
CDR3 length: 14; J gene: TRBJ1-5; V gene: TRBV12-3/TRBV12-4; CDR3 protein: CASAPRTDYQPQHF
CDR3 length: 15; J gene: TRBJ1-5; V gene: TRBV7-6; CDR3 protein: CASSLDPTSNQPQHF
CDR3 length: 15; J gene: TRBJ1-2; V gene: TRBV19; CDR3 protein: CASSIVPTGLYGYTF
CDR3 length: 15; J gene: TRBJ2-1; V gene: TRBV7-6; CDR3 protein: CASTLRGSSYNEQFF
CDR3 length: 11; J gene: TRBJ1-4; V gene: TRBV7-9; CDR3 protein: CASSLHEKLFF
CDR3 length: 15; J gene: TRBJ2-3; V gene: TRBV27; CDR3 protein: CASQPGTGDTDMQYF
CDR3 length: 15; J gene: TRBJ1-1; V gene: TRBV5-8; CDR3 protein: CASSLGRGYYTEAFF
CDR3 length: 15; J gene: TRBJ2-1; V gene: TRBV12-5; CDR3 protein: CASGFFGGGPNEQFF
CDR3 length: 15; J gene: TRBJ1-4; V gene: TRBV7-9; CDR3 protein: CASSSLNRANEKLFF
CDR3 length: 16; J gene: TRBJ1-5; V gene: TRBV13; CDR3 protein: CASSLGSRGINQPQHF
CDR3 length: 15; J gene: TRBJ1-4; V gene: TRBV6-5; CDR3 protein: CASSPMAGLNEKLFF
CDR3 length: 13; J gene: TRBJ1-1; V gene: TRBV12-3/TRBV12-4; CDR3 protein: CATTTPGGIEAFF
CDR3 length: 14; J gene: TRBJ2-5; V gene: TRBV6-6; CDR3 protein: CASNQRGGRETQYF
CDR3 length: 15; J gene: TRBJ2-3; V gene: TRBV7-8; CDR3 protein: CASSSRQESTDTQYF
CDR3 length: 14; J gene: TRBJ2-5; V gene: TRBV6-2/TRBV6-3; CDR3 protein: CASSTLQRKETQYF
CDR3 length: 13; J gene: TRBJ1-1; V gene: TRBV12-3/TRBV12-4; CDR3 protein: CASRDRGRAEAFF
CDR3 length: 15; J gene: TRBJ2-5; V gene: TRBV7-2; CDR3 protein: CASSLGQGALETQYF
CDR3 length: 17; J gene: TRBJ1-1; V gene: TRBV4-1; CDR3 protein: CASSQGGPGQGATEAFF
CDR3 length: 19; J gene: TRBJ1-2; V gene: TRBV7-8; CDR3 protein: CASSFPRGDVPLTNYGYTF
CDR3 length: 16; J gene: TRBJ1-1; V gene: TRBV6-6; CDR3 protein: CASSPYGTGPNTEAFF
CDR3 length: 15; J gene: TRBJ1-5; V gene: TRBV6-4; CDR3 protein: CASSETGEANQPQHF
CDR3 length: 14; J gene: TRBJ1-1; V gene: TRBV27; CDR3 protein: CASSFGQGGAEAFF
CDR3 length: 18; J gene: TRBJ2-3; V gene: TRBV27; CDR3 protein: CASSLKALAGANTDTQYF
CDR3 length: 13; J gene: TRBJ1-4; V gene: TRBV29-1; CDR3 protein: CSVEGQGGQKLFF
CDR3 length: 12; J gene: TRBJ2-2; V gene: TRBV12-3/TRBV12-4; CDR3 protein: CASSSKTGELFF
CDR3 length: 11; J gene: TRBJ1-5; V gene: TRBV6-5; CDR3 protein: CAVGRLQAQHF
CDR3 length: 16; J gene: TRBJ1-6; V gene: TRBV11-1; CDR3 protein: CASSDQTSGYNSPLHF
CDR3 length: 15; J gene: TRBJ2-4; V gene: TRBV20-1; CDR3 protein: CSARDWGGPKNIQYF
CDR3 length: 16; J gene: TRBJ2-1; V gene: TRBV7-6; CDR3 protein: CASSLQWTGDHNEQFF
CDR3 length: 17; J gene: TRBJ2-2; V gene: TRBV5-8; CDR3 protein: CASSPGDRGPNTGELFF
CDR3 length: 14; J gene: TRBJ2-1; V gene: TRBV5-5; CDR3 protein: CASSFFQGWNEQFF